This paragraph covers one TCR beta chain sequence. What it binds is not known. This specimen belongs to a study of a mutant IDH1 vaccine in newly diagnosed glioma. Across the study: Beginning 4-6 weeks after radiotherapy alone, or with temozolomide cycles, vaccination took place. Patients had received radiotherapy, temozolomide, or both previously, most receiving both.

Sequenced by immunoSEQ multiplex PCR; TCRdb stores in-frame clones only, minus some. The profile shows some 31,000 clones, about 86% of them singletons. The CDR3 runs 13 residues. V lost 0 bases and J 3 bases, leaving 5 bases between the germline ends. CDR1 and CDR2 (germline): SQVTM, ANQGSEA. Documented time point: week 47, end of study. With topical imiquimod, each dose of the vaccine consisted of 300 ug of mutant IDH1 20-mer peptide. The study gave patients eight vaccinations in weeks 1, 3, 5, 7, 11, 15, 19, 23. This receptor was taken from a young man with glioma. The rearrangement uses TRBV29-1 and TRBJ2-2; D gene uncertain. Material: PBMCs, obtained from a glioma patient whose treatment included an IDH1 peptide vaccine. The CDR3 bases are TGCAGCGTTGAAGATATGGACACCGGGGAGCTGTTTTTT. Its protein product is CSVEDMDTGELFF.